This T cell receptor (beta chain) stems from a study of cytomegalovirus exposure and HLA in healthy donors. This clone was counted a few times. With 60 Vbeta and 13 Jbeta primers, the PCR was carried out. Some clones are missing from TCRdb's copy, which holds only in-frame ones; the method was immunoSEQ multiplex PCR. The top ten hold about 0.25% of the sample, which has about 240,000 clones, more than 75% seen once. Sequencing used PBMCs. The source is a girl aged 2 to 9 in good health and CMV-seronegative.

The CDR3 spells CASRGPGSNQPQHF. CDR3 coding DNA: TGTGCCAGCCGAGGGCCCGGTTCCAATCAGCCCCAGCATTTT. This rearrangement joins TRBV25-1 to TRBJ1-5; D is undetermined. V lost 8 bases and J lost 3, with 14 bases in between. The V gene's germline CDR1 is MGHDK and CDR2 SYGVNS. The CDR3 has 14 amino acids.